Below, one T cell receptor beta chain is given with its context. Its specificity is not known. Indicated time point: newly diagnosed GD, antithyroid drugs for less than 3 months. PBMCs provided the RNA from which the TCR library was made. The diagnosis of Graves' disease used American Thyroid Association guidelines. This sample is drawn from a study of regulatory T cells in long-lasting Graves disease. Notes on the study in general: TCR diversity was lower in persistent Graves' patients (versus newly diagnosed ones).

CDR1 and CDR2 (germline): LNHDA, SQIVND (reference sequence). This CDR3 has 12 amino acids. V was clipped by 4 bases and J by 6 bases; unmatched bases: 2. The TCR beta library used iRepertoire HTBI primers with Arm-PCR amplification of CDR3. TCRdb called the multiplex PCR reads again in MiXCR, with one record for every CDR3 protein. The sample carries about 560,000 distinct CDR3 sequences, 15% to 20% recorded once. These data are also associated with another study on T cells in Graves' hyperthyroidism and ophthalmopathy. That work adds: Uncontrolled infection, other autoimmune disease, pregnancy or lactation excluded patients. Through a model of 13 V-J features, ophthalmopathy was separated from stable hyperthyroidism.

The source was peripheral blood mononuclear cells (PBMCs), collected at new diagnosis, from a patient treated with antithyroid drugs. The sequence came from a man aged 18-30 years with Graves disease. The chain combines TRBV19 with TRBJ2-7; TRBD2 agrees at 8 bases. CDR3 nucleotides: TGTGCCAGTAGTACCGGACTAGCCGAGCAGTACTTC. It specifies CASSTGLAEQYF.